These T cell receptor beta chains were read from a single sample in a study of T-cell memory formation after mild COVID-19. From the 5' RACE reads, TCRdb called clonotypes with MiXCR, one entry per CDR3 protein. Of about 360,000 distinct CDR3 sequences detected, approximately 15% appear once; the ten largest clones hold about 20%. The sequenced sample consisted of PBMCs or a T cell subset sorted from them (not recorded which). The receptors stem from a man between 18 and 29 years old who had mild COVID-19 (a few samples of this study predate the infection). Cell type and time point are not known. CDR3s include the opening cysteine and the closing phenylalanine or tryptophan.

v_call cdr3_aa
TRBV5-1 CASSLEGGWNSPLHF
TRBV18 CASSDSSQNSPLHF
TRBV4-1 CASSLSPGAPLGSTDTQYF
TRBV4-3 CASSRDQGGEKLFF
TRBV15 CATRFGGANVLTF
TRBV24-1 CATSDHRGSWEADTQYF
TRBV12-5 CASGSSYEQYF
TRBV5-1 CASSLNVAGGISDTQYF
TRBV6-5 CASRGPYYNEQFF
TRBV6-5 CASRYRGELTGELFF
TRBV2 CASSENGGEAFF
TRBV7-3 CASSQVGVNEQFF
TRBV20-1 CSAPRTSGGTVDTQYF
TRBV7-3 CASSSRGGTSPGELFF
TRBV6-1 CASRGVHSGANVLTF
TRBV7-9 CASSFGGSHNSPLHF
TRBV4-2 CASSQGRGAYNSPLHF
TRBV11-2 CASSPPALREQYF
TRBV5-4 CASSLSGTAEAFF
TRBV12-3/TRBV12-4 CASSLLNGEAFF
TRBV18 CASSQPADRDEAFF
TRBV7-9 CASSPGQGRGDTQYF
TRBV5-1 CASSRIPHQETQYF
TRBV20-1 CSARGPGTSGNTGELFF
TRBV29-1 CSVERAGGNTEAFF
TRBV6-4 CASSDSITGGNEQFF
TRBV4-3 CASSQGIGESEAFF
TRBV20-1 CSARDPQTGFYNEQFF
TRBV2 CASRGLAGSSYNEQFF
TRBV24-1 CATSDPQTGDTYNEQFF
TRBV9 CASSVSAYSNQPQNF
TRBV5-1 CASSLLTVNTEAFF
TRBV6-4 CASSVAVGGEDTQYF
TRBV25-1 CASRQAYEQYF
TRBV4-3 CASSQREAADTQYF
TRBV6-2/TRBV6-3 CASSNWDRGRSIPYEQYF
TRBV28 CASSSLDRDVNEQFF